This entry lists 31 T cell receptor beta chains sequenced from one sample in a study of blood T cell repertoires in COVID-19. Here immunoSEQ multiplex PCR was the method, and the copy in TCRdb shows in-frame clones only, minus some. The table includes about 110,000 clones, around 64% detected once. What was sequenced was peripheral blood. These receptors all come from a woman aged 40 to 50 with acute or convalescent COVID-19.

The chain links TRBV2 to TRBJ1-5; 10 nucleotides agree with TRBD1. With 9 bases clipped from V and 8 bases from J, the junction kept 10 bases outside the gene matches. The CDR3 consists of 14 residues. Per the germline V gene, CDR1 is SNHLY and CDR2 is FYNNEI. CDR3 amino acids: CASGFRQGAEPQHF. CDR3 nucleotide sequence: TGTGCCAGTGGGTTTAGACAGGGGGCTGAGCCCCAGCATTTT.

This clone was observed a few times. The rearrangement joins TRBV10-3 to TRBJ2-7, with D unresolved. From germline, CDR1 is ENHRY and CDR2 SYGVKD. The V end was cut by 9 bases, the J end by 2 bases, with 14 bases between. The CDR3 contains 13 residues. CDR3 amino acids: CAIQTDLPYEQYF. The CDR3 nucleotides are TGTGCCATACAGACCGACCTTCCCTACGAGCAGTACTTC.

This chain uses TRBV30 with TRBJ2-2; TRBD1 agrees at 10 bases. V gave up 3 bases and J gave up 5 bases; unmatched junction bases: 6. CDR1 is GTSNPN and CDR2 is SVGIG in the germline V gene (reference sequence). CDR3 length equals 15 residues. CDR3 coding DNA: TGTGCCTGGAGGGGCCGGACAGGGGGGACCGGGGAGCTGTTTTTT. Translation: CAWRGRTGGTGELFF. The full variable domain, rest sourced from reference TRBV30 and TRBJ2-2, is SQTIHQWPATLVQPVGSPLSLECTVEGTSNPNLYWYRQAAGRGLQLLFYSVGIGQISSEVPQNLSASRPQDRQFILSSKKLLLSDSGFYLCAWRGRTGGTGELFFGEGSRLTVL.

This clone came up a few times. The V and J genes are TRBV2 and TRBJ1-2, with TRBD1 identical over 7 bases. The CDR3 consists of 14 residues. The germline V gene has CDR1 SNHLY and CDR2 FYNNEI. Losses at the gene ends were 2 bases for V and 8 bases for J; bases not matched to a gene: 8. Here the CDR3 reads CASSESLTGVGYTF. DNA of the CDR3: TGTGCCAGCAGTGAATCCCTAACAGGGGTCGGCTACACCTTC. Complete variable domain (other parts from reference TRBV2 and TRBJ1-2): EPEVTQTPSHQVTQMGQEVILRCVPISNHLYFYWYRQILGQKVEFLVSFYNNEISEKSEIFDDQFSVERPDGSNFTLKIRSTKLEDSAMYFCASSESLTGVGYTFGSGTRLTVV.

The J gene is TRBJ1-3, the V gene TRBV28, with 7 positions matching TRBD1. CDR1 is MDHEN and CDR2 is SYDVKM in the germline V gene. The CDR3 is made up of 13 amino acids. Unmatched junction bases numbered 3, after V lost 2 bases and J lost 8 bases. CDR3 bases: TGTGCCAGCAGTTTAGACAGGGATTACACCATATATTTT. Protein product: CASSLDRDYTIYF.

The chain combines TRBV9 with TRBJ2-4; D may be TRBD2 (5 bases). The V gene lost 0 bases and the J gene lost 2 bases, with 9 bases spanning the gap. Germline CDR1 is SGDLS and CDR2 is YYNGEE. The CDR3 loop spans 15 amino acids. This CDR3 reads CASSVAPGTKNIQYF. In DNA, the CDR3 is TGTGCCAGCAGCGTAGCTCCGGGAACCAAAAACATTCAGTACTTC.

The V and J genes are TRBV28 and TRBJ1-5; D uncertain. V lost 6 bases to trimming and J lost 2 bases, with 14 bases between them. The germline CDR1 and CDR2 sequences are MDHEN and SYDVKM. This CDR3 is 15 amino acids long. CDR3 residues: CASSPRSRGNQPQHF. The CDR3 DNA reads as TGTGCCAGCAGCCCTCGATCCCGGGGCAATCAGCCCCAGCATTTT.

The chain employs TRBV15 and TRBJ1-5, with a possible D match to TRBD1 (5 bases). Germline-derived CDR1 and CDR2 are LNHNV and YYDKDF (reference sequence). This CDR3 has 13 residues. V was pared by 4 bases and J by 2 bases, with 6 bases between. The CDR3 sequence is CATSMTGNQPQHF. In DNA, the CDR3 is TGTGCCACCAGCATGACAGGCAATCAGCCCCAGCATTTT.

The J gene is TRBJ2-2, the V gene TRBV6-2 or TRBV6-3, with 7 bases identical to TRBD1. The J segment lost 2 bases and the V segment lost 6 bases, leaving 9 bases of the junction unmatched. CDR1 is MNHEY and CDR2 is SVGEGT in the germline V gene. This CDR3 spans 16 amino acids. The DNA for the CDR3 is TGTGCCAGCAGCCCCCGACAGGGATTTAACACCGGGGAGCTGTTTTTT. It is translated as CASSPRQGFNTGELFF.

The CDR3 DNA is TGCAGCGTTGCTAAGGACTGGCCCCGGGGCACAGATACGCAGTATTTT. Translated: CSVAKDWPRGTDTQYF. This chain connects TRBV29-1 to TRBJ2-3, with TRBD2 as a possible D gene (5 bases). With 4 bases removed from V and 1 base from J, the gap between germline ends came to 18 bases. CDR3 size: 16 residues. Germline V gives CDR1 SQVTM, CDR2 ANQGSEA.

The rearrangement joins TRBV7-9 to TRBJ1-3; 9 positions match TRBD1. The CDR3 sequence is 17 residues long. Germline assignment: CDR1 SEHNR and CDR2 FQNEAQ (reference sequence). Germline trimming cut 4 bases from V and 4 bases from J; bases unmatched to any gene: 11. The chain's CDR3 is CASSSSRGQGEGNTIYF. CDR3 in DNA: TGTGCCAGCAGCTCATCTAGGGGACAGGGTGAAGGAAACACCATATATTTT.

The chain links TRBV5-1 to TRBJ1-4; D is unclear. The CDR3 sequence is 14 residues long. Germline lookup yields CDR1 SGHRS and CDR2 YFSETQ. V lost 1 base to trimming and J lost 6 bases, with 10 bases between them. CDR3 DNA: TGCGCCAGCAGCTTGCTGCAGGCCGATGAAAAACTGTTTTTT. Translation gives CASSLLQADEKLFF.

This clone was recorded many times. The CDR3 protein is CASSQDRDYEQYF. Written as DNA, the CDR3 is TGTGCCAGTAGCCAGGACAGGGACTACGAGCAGTACTTC. The chain employs TRBV19 and TRBJ2-7; 8 bases align to TRBD1. The germline V gene has CDR1 LNHDA and CDR2 SQIVND (reference sequence). V lost 6 bases, J lost 3 bases, and 4 bases stayed unmatched. CDR3 size: 13 residues.

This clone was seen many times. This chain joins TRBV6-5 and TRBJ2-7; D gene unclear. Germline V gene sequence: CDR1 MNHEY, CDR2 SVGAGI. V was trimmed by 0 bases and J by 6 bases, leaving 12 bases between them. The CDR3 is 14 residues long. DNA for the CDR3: TGTGCCAGCAGTTACTCTGGGCCTCCCGGCGAGCAGTACTTC. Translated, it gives CASSYSGPPGEQYF.

This CDR3 is CASSLGGTDYGYTF. The CDR3 DNA sequence: TGTGCCAGCAGCTTAGGTGGGACAGACTATGGCTACACCTTC. The chain links TRBV11-2 to TRBJ1-2, with 7 bases matching TRBD1. The CDR3 sequence is 14 residues long. Per germline, CDR1 SGHAT and CDR2 FQNNGV. J was trimmed by 3 bases and V by 1 base; bases with no gene match: 2.

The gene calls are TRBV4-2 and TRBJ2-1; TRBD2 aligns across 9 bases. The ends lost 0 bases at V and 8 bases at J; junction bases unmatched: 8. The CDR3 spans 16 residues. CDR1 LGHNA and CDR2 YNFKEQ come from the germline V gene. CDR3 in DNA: TGTGCCAGCAGCCAAGATCGGGCGGGGGGGCCTTATGAGCAGTTCTTC. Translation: CASSQDRAGGPYEQFF.

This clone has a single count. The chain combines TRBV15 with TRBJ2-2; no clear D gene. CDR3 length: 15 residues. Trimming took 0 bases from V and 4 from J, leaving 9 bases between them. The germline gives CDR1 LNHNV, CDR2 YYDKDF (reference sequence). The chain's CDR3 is CATSRDLASTGELFF. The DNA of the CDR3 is TGTGCCACCAGCAGAGATCTTGCCAGCACCGGGGAGCTGTTTTTT.

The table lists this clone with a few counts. The CDR3 DNA reads as TGTGCCAGCAGAACCAGGGACAGGGAGACTTCACCCCTCCACTTT. It is translated as CASRTRDRETSPLHF. The rearrangement links TRBV28 to TRBJ1-6; 9 bases agree with TRBD1. After removal of 6 bases from V and 9 bases from J, the junction contained 9 bases not matched to a gene. Germline CDR1 and CDR2: MDHEN and SYDVKM. The CDR3 length is 15 residues. The full variable domain, completed using reference TRBV28 and TRBJ1-6, is DVKVTQSSRYLVKRTGEKVFLECVQDMDHENMFWYRQDPGLGLRLIYFSYDVKMKEKGDIPEGYSVSREKKERFSLILESASTNQTSMYLCASRTRDRETSPLHFGNGTRLTVT.

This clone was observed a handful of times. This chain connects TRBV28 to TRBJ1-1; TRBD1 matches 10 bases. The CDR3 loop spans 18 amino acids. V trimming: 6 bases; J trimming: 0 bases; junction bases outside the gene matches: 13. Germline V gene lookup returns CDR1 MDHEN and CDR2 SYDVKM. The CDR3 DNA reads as TGTGCCAGCAGACCCTCCCCGGGACAGGGGCCCATGAACACTGAAGCTTTCTTT. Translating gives CASRPSPGQGPMNTEAFF.

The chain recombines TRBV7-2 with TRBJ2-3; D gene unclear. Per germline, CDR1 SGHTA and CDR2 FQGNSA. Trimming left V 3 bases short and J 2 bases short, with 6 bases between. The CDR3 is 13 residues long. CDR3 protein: CASSFANTDTQYF. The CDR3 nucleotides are TGTGCCAGCAGCTTTGCTAACACAGATACGCAGTATTTT.

DNA of the CDR3: TGTGCCAGTAGAGGGGCGGGACAGGTTGGTGAGCAGTTCTTC. It encodes CASRGAGQVGEQFF. The chain employs TRBV19 and TRBJ2-1; 8 bases align to TRBD1. Germline assignment: CDR1 LNHDA and CDR2 SQIVND (reference sequence). The CDR3 is 14 amino acids. Trimming at V came to 6 bases and at J to 9 bases, leaving 10 bases not matched to a gene.

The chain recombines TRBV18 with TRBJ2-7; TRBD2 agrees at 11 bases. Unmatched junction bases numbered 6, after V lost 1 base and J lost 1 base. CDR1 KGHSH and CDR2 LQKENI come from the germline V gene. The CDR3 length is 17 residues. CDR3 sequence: CASSPRLAGHISYEQYF. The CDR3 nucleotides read TGTGCCAGCTCACCACGACTAGCGGGGCATATTTCCTACGAGCAGTACTTC. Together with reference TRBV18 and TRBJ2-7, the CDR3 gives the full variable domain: NAGVMQNPRHLVRRRGQEARLRCSPMKGHSHVYWYRQLPEEGLKFMVYLQKENIIDESGMPKERFSAEFPKEGPSILRIQQVVRGDSAAYFCASSPRLAGHISYEQYFGPGTRLTVT.

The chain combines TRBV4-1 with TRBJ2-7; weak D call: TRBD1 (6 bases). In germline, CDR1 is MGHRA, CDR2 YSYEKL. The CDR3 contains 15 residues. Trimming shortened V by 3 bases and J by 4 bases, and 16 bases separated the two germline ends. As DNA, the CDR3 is TGCGCCAGCAGCCATAACAGGGATTGGTCTTACGAGCAGTACTTC. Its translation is CASSHNRDWSYEQYF.

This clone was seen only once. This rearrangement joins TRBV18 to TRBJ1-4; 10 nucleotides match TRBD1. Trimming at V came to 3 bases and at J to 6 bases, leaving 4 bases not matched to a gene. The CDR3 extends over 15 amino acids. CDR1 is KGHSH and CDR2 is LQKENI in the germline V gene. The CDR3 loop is CASSPDRGPYEKLFF. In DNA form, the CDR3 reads TGTGCCAGCTCACCTGACAGGGGGCCGTATGAAAAACTGTTTTTT.

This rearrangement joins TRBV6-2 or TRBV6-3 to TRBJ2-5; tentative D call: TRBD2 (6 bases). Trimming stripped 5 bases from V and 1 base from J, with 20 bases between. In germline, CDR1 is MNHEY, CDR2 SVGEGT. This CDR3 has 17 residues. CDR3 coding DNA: TGTGCCAGCAGTCCCATACCGGGGGAGGTCCCCCAAGAGACCCAGTACTTC. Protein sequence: CASSPIPGEVPQETQYF.

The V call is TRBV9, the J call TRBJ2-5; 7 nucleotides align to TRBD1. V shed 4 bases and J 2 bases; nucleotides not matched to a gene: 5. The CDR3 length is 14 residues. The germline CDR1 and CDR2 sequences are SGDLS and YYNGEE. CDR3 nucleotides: TGTGCCAGCAGCCCAGGGACAGCTCAAGAGACCCAGTACTTC. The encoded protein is CASSPGTAQETQYF.

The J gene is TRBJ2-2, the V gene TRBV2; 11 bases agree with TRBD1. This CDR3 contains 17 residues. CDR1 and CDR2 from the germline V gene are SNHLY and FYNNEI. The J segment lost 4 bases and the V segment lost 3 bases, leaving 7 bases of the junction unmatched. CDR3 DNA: TGTGCCAGCAGTGAGGGACAGGGGGGTTGGGGCACCGGGGAGCTGTTTTTT. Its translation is CASSEGQGGWGTGELFF.

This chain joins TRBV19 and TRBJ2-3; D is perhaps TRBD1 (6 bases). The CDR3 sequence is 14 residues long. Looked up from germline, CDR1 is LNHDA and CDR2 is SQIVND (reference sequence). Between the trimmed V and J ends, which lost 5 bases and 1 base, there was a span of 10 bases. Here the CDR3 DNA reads TGTGCCAGTAGTTCAGGGGTGGGCACAGATACGCAGTATTTT. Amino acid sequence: CASSSGVGTDTQYF.

DNA for the CDR3: TGTGCCTGGAGTGCACGGGACAGGGGTCCCTACACCTTC. Residues: CAWSARDRGPYTF. This sequence joins TRBV30 and TRBJ1-2, with TRBD1 matching over 10 bases. The germline V gene encodes CDR1 GTSNPN and CDR2 SVGIG (reference sequence). The CDR3 loop spans 13 amino acids. V shed 1 base, J shed 10 bases, and the junction held 6 bases outside the gene matches.

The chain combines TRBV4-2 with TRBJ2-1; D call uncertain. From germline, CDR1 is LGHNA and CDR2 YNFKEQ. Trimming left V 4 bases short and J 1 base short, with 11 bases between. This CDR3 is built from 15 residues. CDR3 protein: CASSLDFSSYNEQFF. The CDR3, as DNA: TGTGCCAGCAGCCTAGATTTCAGTTCCTACAATGAGCAGTTCTTC.

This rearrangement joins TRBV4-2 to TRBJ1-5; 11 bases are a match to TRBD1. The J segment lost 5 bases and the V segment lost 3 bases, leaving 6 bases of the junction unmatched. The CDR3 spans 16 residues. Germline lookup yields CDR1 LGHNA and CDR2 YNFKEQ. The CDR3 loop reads CASSQRTGGFDQPQHF. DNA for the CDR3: TGTGCCAGCAGCCAGAGGACAGGGGGCTTCGATCAGCCCCAGCATTTT.